Listed below are T cell receptor beta chains from one sample, sequenced in a study of blood T cell repertoires in COVID-19. Sequencing used immunoSEQ multiplex PCR; TCRdb keeps in-frame clones, though not all of them. The sample includes approximately 240,000 clones, 70% to 90% seen only once; the top ten take roughly 3%. The sequenced sample consisted of peripheral blood. These receptors originate from a woman in her 30s who had recovered from COVID-19. Both conserved end residues are part of each CDR3. The D gene is left open where the match is weak. Expanded clones get a size class; other rows say once, few or many, or leave the size out.

V	size	J	D	CDR3	DNA
TRBV5-1	-	TRBJ2-7	-	CASSSRGQPYEQYF	TGCGCCAGCAGCTCGAGAGGACAGCCCTACGAGCAGTACTTC
TRBV6-2/TRBV6-3	-	TRBJ2-1	-	CASRPTRGGNEQFF	TGTGCCAGCAGGCCTACAAGGGGGGGGAATGAGCAGTTCTTC
TRBV2	-	TRBJ1-2	TRBD1	CASRRQGAGINGYTF	TGTGCCAGCAGAAGACAGGGGGCCGGCATCAATGGCTACACCTTC
TRBV6-1	-	TRBJ2-3	-	CASSEDSLTDTQYF	TGTGCCAGCAGTGAGGACAGCTTGACAGATACGCAGTATTTT
TRBV29-1	-	TRBJ2-5	TRBD2	CSVGTSVQETQYF	TGCAGCGTTGGGACTAGCGTCCAAGAGACCCAGTACTTC
TRBV9	-	TRBJ2-7	-	CASSASSGSGEQYF	TGTGCCAGCAGCGCCTCTTCGGGGAGCGGCGAGCAGTACTTC
TRBV4-1	-	TRBJ2-7	-	CASRGIGSYEQYF	TGCGCCAGCCGTGGCATCGGGTCCTACGAGCAGTACTTC
TRBV7-6	few	TRBJ2-2	TRBD1	CASSPTGTGGSGELFF	TGTGCCAGCTCACCGACCGGGACAGGGGGTTCCGGGGAGCTGTTTTTT
TRBV9	-	TRBJ1-5	-	CASSVRGNRDNNQPQHF	TGTGCCAGCAGCGTAAGGGGAAACCGGGACAACAATCAGCCCCAGCATTTT
TRBV9	-	TRBJ1-4	-	CASSVDGTNEKLFF	TGTGCCAGCAGCGTCGACGGGACTAATGAAAAACTGTTTTTT
TRBV27	-	TRBJ2-2	-	CASSFDSTGELFF	TGTGCCAGCAGTTTTGACAGCACCGGGGAGCTGTTTTTT
TRBV30	-	TRBJ2-7	TRBD1	CAWTKGTGIHEQYF	TGTGCCTGGACGAAGGGGACAGGGATCCACGAGCAGTACTTC
TRBV19	-	TRBJ2-3	TRBD1	CASSRNRGTDTQYF	TGTGCCAGTAGTAGAAACAGGGGAACAGATACGCAGTATTTT
TRBV9	-	TRBJ1-6	TRBD1	CASSPGDRRYNSPLHF	TGTGCCAGCAGCCCTGGGGACAGGAGATATAATTCACCCCTCCACTTT
TRBV27	-	TRBJ2-1	TRBD2	CASMVMAGEQNEQFF	TGTGCCAGCATGGTAATGGCGGGGGAGCAGAATGAGCAGTTCTTC
TRBV2	-	TRBJ2-1	-	CASSELSYNEQFF	TGTGCCAGCAGTGAATTGAGCTACAATGAGCAGTTCTTC
TRBV7-2	-	TRBJ2-5	TRBD2	CASSQGLLQETQYF	TGTGCCAGCAGCCAGGGACTATTGCAAGAGACCCAGTACTTC
TRBV5-1	-	TRBJ1-2	-	CASSYGQNYGYTF	TGCGCCAGCAGCTACGGACAGAACTATGGCTACACCTTC
TRBV10-3	-	TRBJ1-2	-	CAISTGNYGYTF	TGTGCCATCAGTACAGGGAACTATGGCTACACCTTC
TRBV5-1	-	TRBJ2-7	-	CASSLTATYEQYF	TGCGCCAGCAGCTTGACAGCCACCTACGAGCAGTACTTC
TRBV30	-	TRBJ1-1	-	CAWSHGVEAFF	TGTGCCTGGAGCCACGGGGTAGAGGCTTTCTTT
TRBV21-1	-	TRBJ2-1	-	CASSKAAREQFF	TGTGCCAGCAGCAAAGCGGCCAGGGAGCAGTTCTTC
TRBV25-1	-	TRBJ2-7	TRBD1	CASSEYEGQGVHEQYF	TGTGCCAGCAGTGAATATGAAGGACAGGGTGTCCACGAGCAGTACTTC
TRBV4-1	-	TRBJ2-2	-	CASTHPWGETNTGELFF	TGCGCCAGTACCCATCCTTGGGGGGAGACGAACACCGGGGAGCTGTTTTTT
TRBV20-1	-	TRBJ2-1	TRBD2	CSASSHSGGVHNEQFF	TGCAGTGCCAGTAGCCATAGCGGGGGGGTTCACAATGAGCAGTTCTTC
TRBV11-2	-	TRBJ2-3	-	CASRSRGGVITDTQYF	TGTGCCAGCCGATCCCGGGGTGGGGTCATCACAGATACGCAGTATTTT
TRBV19	-	TRBJ2-2	TRBD1	CASRTGGYGGELFF	TGTGCCAGTCGGACAGGGGGCTACGGCGGGGAGCTGTTTTTT
TRBV5-5	-	TRBJ2-7	TRBD1	CASSSKGQRSYEQYF	TGTGCCAGCAGCTCGAAGGGACAGAGATCCTACGAGCAGTACTTC
TRBV5-1	-	TRBJ2-7	TRBD1	CASSRDGTGYEQYF	TGCGCCAGCAGCCGGGACGGGACAGGGTACGAGCAGTACTTC
TRBV9	few	TRBJ2-2	TRBD2	CASSVGRLAGIHGELFF	TGTGCCAGCAGCGTAGGGAGACTAGCGGGGATACACGGGGAGCTGTTTTTT
TRBV11-2	-	TRBJ2-3	-	CASASAGPTTDTQYF	TGTGCCAGCGCGTCGGCAGGTCCCACCACAGATACGCAGTATTTT
TRBV7-9	-	TRBJ2-3	-	CASRRAGGNWDTQYF	TGTGCCAGCAGAAGAGCAGGGGGGAATTGGGATACGCAGTATTTT
TRBV30	-	TRBJ1-2	-	CAWSVQGGASTF	TGTGCCTGGAGTGTACAAGGGGGGGCGAGCACCTTC
TRBV4-1	-	TRBJ1-2	TRBD1	CASSRPDRGSNYGYTF	TGCGCCAGCAGCCGCCCGGACAGGGGATCTAACTATGGCTACACCTTC
TRBV29-1	-	TRBJ1-2	TRBD1	CSVAVLTGYGYTF	TGCAGCGTTGCGGTTCTGACAGGGTATGGCTACACCTTC
TRBV10-2	few	TRBJ2-7	TRBD1	CASLNRGEQYF	TGCGCCAGCCTAAACAGGGGGGAGCAGTACTTC
TRBV6-7	-	TRBJ1-6	-	CASSLGGKYSPLHF	TGTGCCAGCAGTCTTGGAGGGAAATACTCACCCCTCCACTTT
TRBV7-9	-	TRBJ2-3	-	CASSPRGGTTDTQYF	TGTGCCAGCAGCCCCCGTGGGGGGACCACAGATACGCAGTATTTT
TRBV13	-	TRBJ2-2	-	CASSSPGANTGELFF	TGTGCCAGCAGCTCGCCCGGGGCGAACACCGGGGAGCTGTTTTTT
TRBV24-1	-	TRBJ1-5	TRBD1	CATSDLALDGPTGSDQPQHF	TGTGCCACCAGTGATTTGGCACTGGATGGTCCGACAGGGTCAGATCAGCCCCAGCATTTT
TRBV6-5	few	TRBJ2-7	-	CASSYFGQVAYEQYF	TGTGCCAGCAGTTACTTTGGACAAGTAGCCTACGAGCAGTACTTC
TRBV11-2	-	TRBJ1-2	-	CASSPIWGGSDYGYTF	TGTGCCAGCAGTCCCATTTGGGGGGGCAGCGACTATGGCTACACCTTC
TRBV19	-	TRBJ1-1	-	CASNLNSGGTEAFF	TGTGCCAGTAATCTCAACTCGGGTGGCACTGAAGCTTTCTTT
TRBV15	-	TRBJ1-4	TRBD1	CATSGPDRGVEKLFF	TGTGCCACCAGCGGCCCTGACAGGGGAGTTGAAAAACTGTTTTTT
TRBV7-9	once	TRBJ1-2	TRBD1	CASSPQGGNSGYGYTF	TGTGCCAGCAGCCCACAGGGGGGCAACTCGGGCTATGGCTACACCTTC
TRBV3-1/TRBV3-2	-	TRBJ2-1	TRBD2	CASSSLLAGDYNEQFF	TGTGCCAGCAGCTCCCTACTAGCGGGGGACTACAATGAGCAGTTCTTC
TRBV5-1	-	TRBJ1-5	TRBD1	CASGTGEGNQPQHF	TGCGCCAGCGGGACAGGGGAAGGCAATCAGCCCCAGCATTTT
TRBV5-6	-	TRBJ2-7	-	CASSPGLAGSEQYF	TGTGCCAGCAGCCCGGGTCTAGCCGGTAGCGAGCAGTACTTC
TRBV5-1	-	TRBJ2-7	TRBD2	CASSIQSGGAGGEQYF	TGCGCCAGCAGCATACAGAGCGGGGGGGCCGGAGGCGAGCAGTACTTC
TRBV6-5	-	TRBJ1-1	-	CASSYSLGANTEAFF	TGTGCCAGCAGTTACTCCCTCGGAGCGAACACTGAAGCTTTCTTT
TRBV9	once	TRBJ2-2	TRBD1	CASSVWDREGNGELFF	TGTGCCAGCAGCGTTTGGGACAGGGAGGGGAACGGGGAGCTGTTTTTT